The rows below give T cell receptor beta chains drawn from one sample of a study of shared clonotypes between healthy human individuals. The assay was immunoSEQ multiplex PCR, and TCRdb's table has in-frame clones only and misses some. The repertoire consists of 2 million to 3 million clones, with 90% to 95% occurring once and the leading ten covering 0.35% to 0.45%. Sequenced sample: naive CD4+ T cells from PBMCs. These TCRs come from a man between 18 and 35 years old in good health. Some clones in this sample may be carry-over from other donors' samples. Each CDR3 is given without its conserved first and last residue. The D gene is left open where the match is weak.

V: TRBV6-5
J: TRBJ2-7
D: TRBD2
CDR3: ASRARGGSEQY

V: TRBV28
J: TRBJ1-4
D: TRBD1
CDR3: ASIEGGASEKLF

V: TRBV13
J: TRBJ2-1
D: NA
CDR3: ASTPWAASYNEQF

V: TRBV5-1
J: TRBJ2-3
D: NA
CDR3: ASSLVRGSTDTQY

V: TRBV7-2
J: TRBJ2-5
D: TRBD1
CDR3: ASSLGAGGSQETQY

V: TRBV7-9
J: TRBJ2-7
D: NA
CDR3: ASRALGGPREQY

V: TRBV5-1
J: TRBJ2-3
D: TRBD1
CDR3: ASSFPRGGDVPDTQY

V: TRBV21-1
J: TRBJ2-5
D: NA
CDR3: ASSSGGRSGETQY

V: TRBV9
J: TRBJ1-5
D: NA
CDR3: ASSVGWGDPNQPQH

V: TRBV19
J: TRBJ2-1
D: TRBD2
CDR3: ASSSSGRSMDEQF

V: TRBV27
J: TRBJ1-5
D: TRBD1
CDR3: ASSLKGTGYHQPQH

V: TRBV18
J: TRBJ2-3
D: NA
CDR3: ASSPSSNTDTQY

V: TRBV11-2
J: TRBJ1-2
D: TRBD1
CDR3: ASSLTGDTGYT

V: TRBV30
J: TRBJ2-7
D: TRBD1
CDR3: AWSVLRRDRGYEQY

V: TRBV5-1
J: TRBJ2-7
D: TRBD1
CDR3: ASSSDRGYEQY

V: TRBV7-2
J: TRBJ1-2
D: NA
CDR3: ASSSDIYGYT

V: TRBV18
J: TRBJ1-2
D: NA
CDR3: ASSPPAPASGGYT

V: TRBV9
J: TRBJ1-3
D: NA
CDR3: ASSPSVLGNTIY

V: TRBV2
J: TRBJ1-1
D: NA
CDR3: ASIYREVTEAF

V: TRBV11-2
J: TRBJ2-7
D: NA
CDR3: ASSSSFLIRAYEQY

V: TRBV15
J: TRBJ1-5
D: NA
CDR3: ATSRDPTGPGQPQH

V: TRBV6-1
J: TRBJ2-2
D: NA
CDR3: ASSELPSGNTGELF

V: TRBV29-1
J: TRBJ2-3
D: TRBD1
CDR3: SADKGTGFTDTQY

V: TRBV28
J: TRBJ2-7
D: TRBD1
CDR3: ASSSGQGAYEQY

V: TRBV28
J: TRBJ1-2
D: NA
CDR3: ASTFKAGYGYT

V: TRBV18
J: TRBJ1-3
D: NA
CDR3: ASSSQRTEGNTIY

V: TRBV5-1
J: TRBJ2-7
D: TRBD1
CDR3: ASSFELTGGRIEQY

V: TRBV18
J: TRBJ1-4
D: NA
CDR3: ASSNRVAATNEKLF

V: TRBV4-1
J: TRBJ2-7
D: NA
CDR3: ASSQVADYNYEQY